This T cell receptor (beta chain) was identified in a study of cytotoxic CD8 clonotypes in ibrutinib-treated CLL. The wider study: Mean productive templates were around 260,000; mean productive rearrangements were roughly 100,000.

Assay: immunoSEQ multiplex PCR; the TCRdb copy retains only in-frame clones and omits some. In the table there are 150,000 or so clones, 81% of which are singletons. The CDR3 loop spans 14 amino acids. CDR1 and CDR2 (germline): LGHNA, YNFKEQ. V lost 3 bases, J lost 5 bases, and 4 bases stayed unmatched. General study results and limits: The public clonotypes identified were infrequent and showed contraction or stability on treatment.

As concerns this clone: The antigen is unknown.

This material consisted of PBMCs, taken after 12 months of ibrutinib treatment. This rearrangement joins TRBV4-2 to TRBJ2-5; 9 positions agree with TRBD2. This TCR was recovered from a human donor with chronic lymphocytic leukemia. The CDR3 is CASSQAGGPETQYF. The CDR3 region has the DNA TGTGCCAGCAGCCAGGCGGGGGGGCCCGAGACCCAGTACTTC.